This T cell receptor beta chain was found in a study of blood T cells in healthy people across ages. Across the whole study: Template switching captured about one barcoded beta molecule per two T cells.

Next came a second PCR, run for about 7 to 12 cycles, which used a sample-barcoded 5' primer along with a J-beta primer mix. Every sample returned 2.5 million or more CDR3-containing paired-end reads. In TCRdb, the 5' RACE reads were re-called with MiXCR into one record per CDR3 protein. The sample holds 1,300,000 or so distinct CDR3 sequences, approximately 59% seen once. Every donor provided roughly 10 milliliters of peripheral blood. PBMCs numbering at least 7 million were isolated per sample. Trimming pared 3 bases from V and 5 bases from J, leaving 2 bases between. Germline V gene lookup returns CDR1 LGHDT and CDR2 YNNKEL (reference sequence). The CDR3 spans 11 residues.

The sequenced sample consisted of blood. The TCR originated in a young man in good health. The chain couples TRBV3-1 to TRBJ1-3; the D is unclear. CDR3 sequence (DNA): TGTGCCAGCAGCCAGAGAAACACCATATATTTT. Translation: CASSQRNTIYF.